This T cell receptor beta chain comes out of a study of identical twins. The V gene end was trimmed by 4 bases and the J gene end by 1 base; junction bases not matched to a gene: 6. Germline lookup yields CDR1 DFQATT and CDR2 SNEGSKA (reference sequence). This CDR3 is built from 14 residues. Concerning this clonotype: The target antigen is unknown.

The study, taken as a whole, reports: The more abundant beta clonotypes in cord blood had fewer insertions, and memory repertoires did not show this. Cross-sectional statistical analysis, not tracking of the same donors, underpinned the conclusions.

TCRdb called the 5' RACE reads again in MiXCR, with one record for every CDR3 protein. The data show 1.5 million to 2 million distinct CDR3 sequences, less than 40% seen once. The receptor was derived from a newborn girl in good health. Sequencing was carried out using cord blood. The chain combines TRBV20-1 with TRBJ2-5, with TRBD2 matching over 7 bases. This CDR3 reads CSAILGGGQETQYF. CDR3 DNA: TGCAGTGCTATTCTCGGCGGGGGCCAAGAGACCCAGTACTTC.